These 3 T cell receptor beta chains came from one sample sequenced in a study of chemoradiotherapy in HPV16-positive cancers. Generated by immunoSEQ multiplex PCR, the TCRdb table keeps only in-frame clones and is missing some. The sample has about 3,000 clones; about 92% are singletons. This material consisted of tumor tissue, taken from a patient who underwent chemoradiotherapy. The source of these receptors is a human donor with HPV-associated anogenital cancer.

V and J are TRBV30 and TRBJ1-2; 8 nucleotides line up with TRBD1. The germline CDR1 and CDR2 sequences are GTSNPN and SVGIG (reference sequence). J gave up 4 bases and V 0 bases, and 7 bases lay outside the gene matches. The CDR3 extends over 15 amino acids. The CDR3 loop reads CAWSVPDRVSYGYTF. CDR3 sequence (DNA): TGTGCCTGGAGTGTACCGGACAGGGTCAGCTATGGCTACACCTTC.

This clone was detected only once. The chain links TRBV9 to TRBJ2-6, with 8 bases matching TRBD1. This CDR3 is built from 17 residues. CDR1 is SGDLS and CDR2 is YYNGEE in the germline V gene. Germline trimming cut 2 bases from V and 0 bases from J; bases unmatched to any gene: 4. In DNA form, the CDR3 reads TGTGCCAGCAGCGTGGACAGGGCCCTCTCTGGGGCCAACGTCCTGACTTTC. Translating gives CASSVDRALSGANVLTF. Full variable domain (outside the CDR3, taken from reference TRBV9 and TRBJ2-6): DSGVTQTPKHLITATGQRVTLRCSPRSGDLSVYWYQQSLDQGLQFLIQYYNGEERAKGNILERFSAQQFPDLHSELNLSSLELGDSALYFCASSVDRALSGANVLTFGAGSRLTVL.

J is TRBJ2-1 and V is TRBV6-5; maybe TRBD2 (7 bases). Between the trimmed V and J ends, which lost 6 bases and 8 bases, there was a span of 20 bases. This CDR3 spans 15 amino acids. The V gene's germline CDR1 is MNHEY and CDR2 SVGAGI. CDR3 DNA: TGTGCCAGCAGCCCCGCTCTCAGGGGAGGGCATGAGCAGTTCTTC. Protein sequence: CASSPALRGGHEQFF.